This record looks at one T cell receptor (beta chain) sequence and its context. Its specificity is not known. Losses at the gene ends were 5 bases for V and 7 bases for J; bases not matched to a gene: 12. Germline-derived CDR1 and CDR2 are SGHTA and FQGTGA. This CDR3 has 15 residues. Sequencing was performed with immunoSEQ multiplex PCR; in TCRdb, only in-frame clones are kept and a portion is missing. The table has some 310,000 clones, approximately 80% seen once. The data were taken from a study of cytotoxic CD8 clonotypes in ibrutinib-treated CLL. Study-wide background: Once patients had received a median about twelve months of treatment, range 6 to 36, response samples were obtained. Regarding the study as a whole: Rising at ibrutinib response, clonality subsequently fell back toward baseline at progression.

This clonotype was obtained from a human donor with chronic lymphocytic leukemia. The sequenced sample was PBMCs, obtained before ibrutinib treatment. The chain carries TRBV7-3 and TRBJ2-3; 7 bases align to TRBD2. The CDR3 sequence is CASSPRAGEQNTQYF. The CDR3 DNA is TGTGCCAGCAGCCCTAGGGCGGGAGAACAGAATACGCAGTATTTT.